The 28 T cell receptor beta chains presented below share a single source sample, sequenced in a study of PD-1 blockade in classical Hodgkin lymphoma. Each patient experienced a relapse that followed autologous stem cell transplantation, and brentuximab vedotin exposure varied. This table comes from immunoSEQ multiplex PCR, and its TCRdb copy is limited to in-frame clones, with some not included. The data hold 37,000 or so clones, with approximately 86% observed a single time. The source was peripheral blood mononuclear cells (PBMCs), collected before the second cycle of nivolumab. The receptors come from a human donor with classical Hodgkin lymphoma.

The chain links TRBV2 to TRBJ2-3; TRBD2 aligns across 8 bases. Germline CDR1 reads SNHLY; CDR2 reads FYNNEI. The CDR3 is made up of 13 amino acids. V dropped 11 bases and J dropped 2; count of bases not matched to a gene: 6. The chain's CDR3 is CARGGSHTDTQYF. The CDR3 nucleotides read TGTGCCCGGGGGGGGTCCCACACAGATACGCAGTATTTT. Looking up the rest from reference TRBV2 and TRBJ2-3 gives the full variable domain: EPEVTQTPSHQVTQMGQEVILRCVPISNHLYFYWYRQILGQKVEFLVSFYNNEISEKSEIFDDQFSVERPDGSNFTLKIRSTKLEDSAMYFCARGGSHTDTQYFGPGTRLTVL.

The CDR3 here is CASSESGGPYEQYF. The CDR3 DNA reads TGCGCCAGCAGTGAGAGCGGTGGTCCCTACGAGCAGTACTTC. This chain links TRBV10-1 with TRBJ2-7, with a weak D call TRBD2 (5 bases). Germline values: CDR1 WNHNN, CDR2 SYGVQD (reference sequence). The V gene lost 2 bases and the J gene lost 2 bases, with 10 bases spanning the gap. This CDR3 spans 14 amino acids.

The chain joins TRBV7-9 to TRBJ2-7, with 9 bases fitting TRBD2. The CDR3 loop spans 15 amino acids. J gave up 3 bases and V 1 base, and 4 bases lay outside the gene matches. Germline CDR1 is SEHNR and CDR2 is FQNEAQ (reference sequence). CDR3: CASSLVGSGSYEQYF. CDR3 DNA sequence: TGTGCCAGCAGCTTAGTTGGTAGCGGGAGCTACGAGCAGTACTTC.

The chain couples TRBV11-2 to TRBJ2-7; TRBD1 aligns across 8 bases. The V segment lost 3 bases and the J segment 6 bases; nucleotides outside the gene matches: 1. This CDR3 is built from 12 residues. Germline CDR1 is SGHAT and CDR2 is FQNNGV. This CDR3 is CASSLTGVEQYF. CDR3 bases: TGTGCCAGCAGCTTGACAGGGGTCGAGCAGTACTTC. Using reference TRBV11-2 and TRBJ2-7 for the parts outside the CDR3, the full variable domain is EAGVAQSPRYKIIEKRQSVAFWCNPISGHATLYWYQQILGQGPKLLIQFQNNGVVDDSQLPKDRFSAERLKGVDSTLKIQPAKLEDSAVYLCASSLTGVEQYFGPGTRLTVT.

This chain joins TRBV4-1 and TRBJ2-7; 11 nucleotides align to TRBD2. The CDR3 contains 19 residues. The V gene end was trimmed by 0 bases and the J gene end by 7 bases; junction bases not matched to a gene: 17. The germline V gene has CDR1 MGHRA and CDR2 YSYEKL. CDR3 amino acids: CASSQEPLRTSGFGREQYF. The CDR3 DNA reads TGCGCCAGCAGCCAAGAACCCCTCCGGACTAGCGGGTTCGGTCGAGAGCAGTACTTC.

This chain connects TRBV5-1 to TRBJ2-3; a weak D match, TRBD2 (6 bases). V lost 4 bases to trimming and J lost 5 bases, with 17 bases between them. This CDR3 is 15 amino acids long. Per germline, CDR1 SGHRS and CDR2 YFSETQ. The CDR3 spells CASSLTSSPVDTQYF. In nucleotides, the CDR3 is TGCGCCAGCAGCCTCACTAGCTCCCCGGTAGATACGCAGTATTTT.

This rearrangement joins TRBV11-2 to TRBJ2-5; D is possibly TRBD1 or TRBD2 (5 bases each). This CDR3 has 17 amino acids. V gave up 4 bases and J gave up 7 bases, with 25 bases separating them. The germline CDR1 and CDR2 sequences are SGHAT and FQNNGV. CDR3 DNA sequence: TGTGCCAGCAGCTCCGTTGTGGGCCCGACCGAGGGGTGGACCCAGTACTTC. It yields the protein CASSSVVGPTEGWTQYF.

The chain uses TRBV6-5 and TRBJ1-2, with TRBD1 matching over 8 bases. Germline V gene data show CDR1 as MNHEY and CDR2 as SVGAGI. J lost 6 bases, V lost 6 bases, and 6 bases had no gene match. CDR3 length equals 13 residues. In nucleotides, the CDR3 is TGTGCCAGCAGGGACGTCAGGGGGCATGGCTACACCTTC. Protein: CASRDVRGHGYTF.

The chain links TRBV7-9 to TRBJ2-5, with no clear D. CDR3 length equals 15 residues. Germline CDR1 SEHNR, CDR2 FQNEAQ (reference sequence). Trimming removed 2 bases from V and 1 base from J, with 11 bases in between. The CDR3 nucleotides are TGTGCCAGCAGCTTACAGGTTACCCCCCAAGAGACCCAGTACTTC. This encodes CASSLQVTPQETQYF.

The CDR3 coding sequence is TGTGCCAGCAGCTCGCAGGAGGGTACTGAAGCTTTCTTT. Its translation: CASSSQEGTEAFF. The chain has TRBV7-9 and TRBJ1-1; D uncertain. The length of the CDR3 is 13 residues. V lost 4 bases to trimming and J lost 5 bases, with 11 bases between them. Germline V gene data show CDR1 as SEHNR and CDR2 as FQNEAQ (reference sequence).

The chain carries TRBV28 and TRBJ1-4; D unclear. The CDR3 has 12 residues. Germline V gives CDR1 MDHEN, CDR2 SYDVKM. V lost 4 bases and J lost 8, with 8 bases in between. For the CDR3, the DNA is TGTGCCAGCAGTTGGGTCACAGAAAAACTGTTTTTT. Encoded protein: CASSWVTEKLFF. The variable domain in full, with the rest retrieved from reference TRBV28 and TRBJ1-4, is DVKVTQSSRYLVKRTGEKVFLECVQDMDHENMFWYRQDPGLGLRLIYFSYDVKMKEKGDIPEGYSVSREKKERFSLILESASTNQTSMYLCASSWVTEKLFFGSGTQLSVL.

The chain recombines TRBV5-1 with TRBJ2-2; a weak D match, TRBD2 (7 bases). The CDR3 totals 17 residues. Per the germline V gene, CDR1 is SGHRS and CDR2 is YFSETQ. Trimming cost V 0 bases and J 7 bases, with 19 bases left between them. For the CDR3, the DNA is TGCGCCAGCAGCTTGGGACTCTTCGGGGGGCATGACGGGGAGCTGTTTTTT. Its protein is CASSLGLFGGHDGELFF.

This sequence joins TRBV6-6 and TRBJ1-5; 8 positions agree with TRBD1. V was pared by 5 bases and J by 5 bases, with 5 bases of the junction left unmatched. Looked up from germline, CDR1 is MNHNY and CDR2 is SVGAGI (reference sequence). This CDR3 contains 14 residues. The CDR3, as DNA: TGTGCCAGCAGTGGATGGACAGGGCATCAGCCCCAGCATTTT. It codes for CASSGWTGHQPQHF.

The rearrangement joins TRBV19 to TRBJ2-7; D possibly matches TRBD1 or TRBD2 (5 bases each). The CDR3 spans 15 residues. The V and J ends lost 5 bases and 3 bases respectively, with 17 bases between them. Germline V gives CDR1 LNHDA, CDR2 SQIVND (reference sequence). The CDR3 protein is CASSLVGAGGYEQYF. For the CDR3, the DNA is TGTGCCAGTAGTCTGGTCGGGGCCGGCGGCTACGAGCAGTACTTC.

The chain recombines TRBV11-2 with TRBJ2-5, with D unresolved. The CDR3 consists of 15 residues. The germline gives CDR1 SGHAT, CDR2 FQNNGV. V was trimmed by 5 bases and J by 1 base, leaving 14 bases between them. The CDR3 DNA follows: TGTGCCAGCAGCCCAAGGGCCCAGTCCCAAGAGACCCAGTACTTC. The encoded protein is CASSPRAQSQETQYF.

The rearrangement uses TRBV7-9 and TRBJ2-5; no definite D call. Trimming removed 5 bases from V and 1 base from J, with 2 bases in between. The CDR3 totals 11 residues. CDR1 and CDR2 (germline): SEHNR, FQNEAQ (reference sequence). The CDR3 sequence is CASSPQETQYF. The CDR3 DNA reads TGTGCCAGCAGCCCCCAAGAGACCCAGTACTTC.

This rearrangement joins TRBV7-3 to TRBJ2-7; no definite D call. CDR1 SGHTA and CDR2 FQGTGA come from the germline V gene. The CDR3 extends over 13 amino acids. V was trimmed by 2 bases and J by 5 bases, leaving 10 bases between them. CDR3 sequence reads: CASSLSSQNEQYF. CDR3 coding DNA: TGTGCCAGCAGCTTATCCTCCCAGAACGAGCAGTACTTC. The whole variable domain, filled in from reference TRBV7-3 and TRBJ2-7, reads GAGVSQTPSNKVTEKGKYVELRCDPISGHTALYWYRQSLGQGPEFLIYFQGTGAADDSGLPNDRFFAVRPEGSVSTLKIQRTERGDSAVYLCASSLSSQNEQYFGPGTRLTVT.

The CDR3 DNA reads as TGTGCCAGCAGTTTATCGGGCCGGTTACGGACAGCAGATTCGACCCAGCATTTT. This encodes CASSLSGRLRTADSTQHF. V usage is TRBV28 and J usage is TRBJ1-5; TRBD1 is a possible D gene (6 bases). This CDR3 has 18 residues. Deletions cut 1 base from V and 11 bases from J, with 27 bases between. Germline CDR1 and CDR2: MDHEN and SYDVKM. Filled out from reference TRBV28 and TRBJ1-5, the complete variable domain reads DVKVTQSSRYLVKRTGEKVFLECVQDMDHENMFWYRQDPGLGLRLIYFSYDVKMKEKGDIPEGYSVSREKKERFSLILESASTNQTSMYLCASSLSGRLRTADSTQHFGDGTRLSIL.

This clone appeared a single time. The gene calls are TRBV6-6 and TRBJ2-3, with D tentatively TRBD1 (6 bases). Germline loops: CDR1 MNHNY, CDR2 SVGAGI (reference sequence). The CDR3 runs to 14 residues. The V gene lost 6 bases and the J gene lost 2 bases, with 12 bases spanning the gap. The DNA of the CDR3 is TGTGCCAGCAGCCCAGGACAGCCCACAGATACGCAGTATTTT. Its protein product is CASSPGQPTDTQYF.

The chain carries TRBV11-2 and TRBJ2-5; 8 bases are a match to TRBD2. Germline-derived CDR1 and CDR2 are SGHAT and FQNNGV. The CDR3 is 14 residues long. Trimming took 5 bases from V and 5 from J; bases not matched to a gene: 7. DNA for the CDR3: TGTGCCAGCAGCCTTTATAGCGGGACGGAGACCCAGTACTTC. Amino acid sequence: CASSLYSGTETQYF.

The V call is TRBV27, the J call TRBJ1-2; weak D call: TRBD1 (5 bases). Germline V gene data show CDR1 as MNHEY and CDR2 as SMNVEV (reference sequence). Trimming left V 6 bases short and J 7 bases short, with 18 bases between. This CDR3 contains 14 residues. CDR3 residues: CASRVSWGEGGYTF. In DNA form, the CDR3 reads TGTGCCAGCAGGGTCTCTTGGGGGGAGGGTGGCTACACCTTC.

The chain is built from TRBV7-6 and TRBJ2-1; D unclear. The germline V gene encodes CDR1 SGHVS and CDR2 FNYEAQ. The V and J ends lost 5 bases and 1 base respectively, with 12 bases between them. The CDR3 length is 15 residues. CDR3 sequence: CASSTPGLSYNEQFF. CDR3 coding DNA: TGTGCCAGCAGCACCCCGGGTTTATCCTACAATGAGCAGTTCTTC.

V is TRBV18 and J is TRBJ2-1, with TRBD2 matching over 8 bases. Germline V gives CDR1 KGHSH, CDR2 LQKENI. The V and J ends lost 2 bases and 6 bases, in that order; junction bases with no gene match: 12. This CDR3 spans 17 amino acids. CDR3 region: CASSPNWGSGGGNEQFF. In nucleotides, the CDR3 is TGTGCCAGCTCACCAAACTGGGGCTCGGGAGGGGGCAATGAGCAGTTCTTC.

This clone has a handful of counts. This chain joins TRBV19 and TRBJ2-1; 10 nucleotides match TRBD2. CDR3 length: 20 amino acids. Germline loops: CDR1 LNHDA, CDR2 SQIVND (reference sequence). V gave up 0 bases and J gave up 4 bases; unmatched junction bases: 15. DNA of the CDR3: TGTGCCAGTAGTATAGATCCCATACCTCTTACTAGCGGGGCATACAATGAGCAGTTCTTC. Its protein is CASSIDPIPLTSGAYNEQFF.

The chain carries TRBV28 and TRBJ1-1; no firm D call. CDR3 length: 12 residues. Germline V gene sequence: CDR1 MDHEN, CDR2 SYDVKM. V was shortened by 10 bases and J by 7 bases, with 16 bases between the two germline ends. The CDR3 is CATLPIGLEAFF. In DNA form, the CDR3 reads TGTGCCACCCTCCCTATTGGCCTTGAAGCTTTCTTT.

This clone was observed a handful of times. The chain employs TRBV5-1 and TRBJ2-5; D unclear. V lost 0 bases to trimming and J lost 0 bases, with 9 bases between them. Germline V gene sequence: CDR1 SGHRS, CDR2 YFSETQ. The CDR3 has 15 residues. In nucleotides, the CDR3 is TGCGCCAGCAGCTTGGGGTCCGGGTACCAAGAGACCCAGTACTTC. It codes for CASSLGSGYQETQYF.

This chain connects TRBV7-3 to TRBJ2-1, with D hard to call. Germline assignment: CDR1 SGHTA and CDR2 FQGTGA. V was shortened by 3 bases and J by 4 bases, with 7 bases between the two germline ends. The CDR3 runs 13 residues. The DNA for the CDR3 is TGTGCCAGCAGCTTTACGGGTTACAATGAGCAGTTCTTC. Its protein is CASSFTGYNEQFF.

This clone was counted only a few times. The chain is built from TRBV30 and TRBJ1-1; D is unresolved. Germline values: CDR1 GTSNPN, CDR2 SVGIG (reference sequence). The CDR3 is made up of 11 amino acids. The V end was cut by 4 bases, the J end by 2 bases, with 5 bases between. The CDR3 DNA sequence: TGTGCCTGGATCCTAAACACTGAAGCTTTCTTT. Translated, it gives CAWILNTEAFF. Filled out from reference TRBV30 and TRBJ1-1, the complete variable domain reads SQTIHQWPATLVQPVGSPLSLECTVEGTSNPNLYWYRQAAGRGLQLLFYSVGIGQISSEVPQNLSASRPQDRQFILSSKKLLLSDSGFYLCAWILNTEAFFGQGTRLTVV.